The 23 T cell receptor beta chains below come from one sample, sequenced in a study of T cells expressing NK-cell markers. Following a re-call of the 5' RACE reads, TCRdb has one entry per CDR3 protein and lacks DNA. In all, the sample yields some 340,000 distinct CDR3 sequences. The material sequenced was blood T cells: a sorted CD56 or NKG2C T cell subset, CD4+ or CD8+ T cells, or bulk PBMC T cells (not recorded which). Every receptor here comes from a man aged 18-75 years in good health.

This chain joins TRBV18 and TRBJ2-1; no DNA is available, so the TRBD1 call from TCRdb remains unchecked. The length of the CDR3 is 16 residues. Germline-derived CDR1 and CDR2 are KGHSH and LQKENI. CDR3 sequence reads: CASSPVPAPTYNEQFF.

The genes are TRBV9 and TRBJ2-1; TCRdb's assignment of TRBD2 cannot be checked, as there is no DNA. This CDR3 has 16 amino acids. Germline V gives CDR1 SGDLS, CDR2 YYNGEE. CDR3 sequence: CASTSGFRGGADEQFF.

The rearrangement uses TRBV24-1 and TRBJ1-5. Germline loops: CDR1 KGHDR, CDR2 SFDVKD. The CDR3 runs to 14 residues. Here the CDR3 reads CATSAASSNQPQHF.

CDR3 amino acids: CASSQVGTGTYEQYF. The chain recombines TRBV3-1 with TRBJ2-7; TCRdb reports TRBD1, a call that lacks DNA to check it against. The germline V gene encodes CDR1 LGHDT and CDR2 YNNKEL (reference sequence). This CDR3 contains 15 residues.

CDR3 residues: CASSVTDNSYNEQFF. The rearrangement uses TRBV19 and TRBJ2-1. CDR3 length: 15 residues. Germline-derived CDR1 and CDR2 are LNHDA and SQIVND (reference sequence).

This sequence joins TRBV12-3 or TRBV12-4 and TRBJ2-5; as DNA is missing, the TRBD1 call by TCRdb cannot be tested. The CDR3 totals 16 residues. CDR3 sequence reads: CASSPPGVRRQETQYF.

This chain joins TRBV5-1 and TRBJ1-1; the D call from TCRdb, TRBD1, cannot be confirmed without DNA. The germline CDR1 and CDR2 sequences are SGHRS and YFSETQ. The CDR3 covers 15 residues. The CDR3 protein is CASSSNTGVRTEAFF.

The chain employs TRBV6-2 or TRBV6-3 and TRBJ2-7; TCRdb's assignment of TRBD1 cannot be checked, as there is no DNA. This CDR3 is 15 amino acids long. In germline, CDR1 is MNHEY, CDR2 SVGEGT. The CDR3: CASRPAGGSSYEQYF.

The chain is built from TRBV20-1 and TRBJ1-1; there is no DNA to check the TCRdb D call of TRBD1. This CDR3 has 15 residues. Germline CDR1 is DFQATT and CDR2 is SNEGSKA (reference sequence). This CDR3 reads CSAPITTGFNTEAFF.

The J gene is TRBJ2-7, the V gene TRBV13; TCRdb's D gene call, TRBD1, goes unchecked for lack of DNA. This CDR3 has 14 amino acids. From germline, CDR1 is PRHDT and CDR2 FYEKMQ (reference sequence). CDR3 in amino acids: CASSSAGLSYEQYF. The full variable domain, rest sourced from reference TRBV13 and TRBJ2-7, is AAGVIQSPRHLIKEKRETATLKCYPIPRHDTVYWYQQGPGQDPQFLISFYEKMQSDKGSIPDRFSAQQFSDYHSELNMSSLELGDSALYFCASSSAGLSYEQYFGPGTRLTVT.

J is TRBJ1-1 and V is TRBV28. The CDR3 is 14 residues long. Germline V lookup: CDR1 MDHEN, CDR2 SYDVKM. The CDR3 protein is CASSLRQGYTEAFF.

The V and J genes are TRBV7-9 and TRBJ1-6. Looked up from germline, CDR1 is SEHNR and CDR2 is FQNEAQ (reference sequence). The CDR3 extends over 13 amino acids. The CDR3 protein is CASSLQEGSPLHF.

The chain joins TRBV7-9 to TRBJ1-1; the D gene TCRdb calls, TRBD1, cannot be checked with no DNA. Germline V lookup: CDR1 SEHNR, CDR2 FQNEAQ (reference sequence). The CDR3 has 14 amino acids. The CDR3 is CASRKQGSVPEAFF. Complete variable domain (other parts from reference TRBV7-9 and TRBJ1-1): DTGVSQNPRHKITKRGQNVTFRCDPISEHNRLYWYRQTLGQGPEFLTYFQNEAQLEKSRLLSDRFSAERPKGSFSTLEIQRTEQGDSAMYLCASRKQGSVPEAFFGQGTRLTVV.

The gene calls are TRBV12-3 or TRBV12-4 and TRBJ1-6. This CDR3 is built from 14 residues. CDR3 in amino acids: CASSFLGHSSPLHF.

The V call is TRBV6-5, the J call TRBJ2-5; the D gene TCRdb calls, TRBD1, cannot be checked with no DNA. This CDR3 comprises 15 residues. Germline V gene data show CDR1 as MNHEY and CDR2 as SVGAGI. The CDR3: CASSYPQGGQETQYF.

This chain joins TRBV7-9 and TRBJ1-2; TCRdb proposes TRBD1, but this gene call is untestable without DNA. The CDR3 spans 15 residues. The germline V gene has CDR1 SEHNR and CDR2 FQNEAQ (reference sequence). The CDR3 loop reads CASSLATGATYGYTF.

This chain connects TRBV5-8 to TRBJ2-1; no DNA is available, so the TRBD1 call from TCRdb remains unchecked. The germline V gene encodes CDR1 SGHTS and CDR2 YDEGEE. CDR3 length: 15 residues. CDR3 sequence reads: CASSLGGQPYRGQFF.

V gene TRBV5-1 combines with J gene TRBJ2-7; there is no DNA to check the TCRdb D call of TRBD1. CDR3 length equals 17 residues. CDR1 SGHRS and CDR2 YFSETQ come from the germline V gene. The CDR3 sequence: CASSLRWDRGLKDEQYF. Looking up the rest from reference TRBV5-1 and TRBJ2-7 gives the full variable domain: KAGVTQTPRYLIKTRGQQVTLSCSPISGHRSVSWYQQTPGQGLQFLFEYFSETQRNKGNFPGRFSGRQFSNSRSEMNVSTLELGDSALYLCASSLRWDRGLKDEQYFGPGTRLTVT.

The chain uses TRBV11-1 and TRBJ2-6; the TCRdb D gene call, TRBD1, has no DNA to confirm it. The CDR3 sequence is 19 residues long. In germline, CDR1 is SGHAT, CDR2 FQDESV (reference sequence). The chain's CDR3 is CASSSSRTGELSGANVLTF. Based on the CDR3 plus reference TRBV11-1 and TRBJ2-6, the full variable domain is EAEVAQSPRYKITEKSQAVAFWCDPISGHATLYWYRQILGQGPELLVQFQDESVVDDSQLPKDRFSAERLKGVDSTLKIQPAELGDSAMYLCASSSSRTGELSGANVLTFGAGSRLTVL.

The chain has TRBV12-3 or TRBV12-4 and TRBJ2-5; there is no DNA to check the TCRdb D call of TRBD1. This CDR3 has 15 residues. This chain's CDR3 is CASSFTRPPGKTQYF.

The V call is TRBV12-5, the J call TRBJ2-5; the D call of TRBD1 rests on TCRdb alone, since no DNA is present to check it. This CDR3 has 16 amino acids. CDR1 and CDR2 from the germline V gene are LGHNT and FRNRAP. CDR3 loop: CASGSPNRGQKETQYF.

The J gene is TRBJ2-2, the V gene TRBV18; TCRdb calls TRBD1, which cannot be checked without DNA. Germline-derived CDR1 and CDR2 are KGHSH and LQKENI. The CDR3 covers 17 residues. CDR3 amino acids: CASSPSGAGMNTGELFF.

CDR3 region: CASIPQGYGSDTQYF. The V call is TRBV4-2, the J call TRBJ2-3; TCRdb names TRBD1, which stays unverified in the absence of DNA. The CDR3 is made up of 15 amino acids. CDR1 and CDR2 (germline): LGHNA, YNFKEQ.